The clone carrying this T cell receptor beta chain was observed many times. Its antigen is as yet unknown. These data belong to a study of T cell repertoires in cytomegalovirus infection. Study information: Newly reported HLA-C-restricted and thoroughly characterized HLA-B-restricted CMV epitopes were employed. Public TCR beta signatures provided an indication of both CMV infection and a matching HLA type. Study-level results: It was HLA-C-restricted CMV-specific TCR beta clonotypes that dominated the response ex vivo. The cumulative frequency of public TCR beta families distinguished individuals who carried CMV together with the relevant HLA.

The V gene lost 0 bases and the J gene lost 0 bases, with 8 bases spanning the gap. The CDR3 contains 15 residues. The germline CDR1 and CDR2 sequences are SGHVS and FQNEAQ. Each CDR3 protein gets one entry after TCRdb re-called the reads with MiXCR. The sample contains fewer than 1,000,000 distinct CDR3 sequences, approximately 31% of which appear only once. The clonotype comes from a human donor in good health (CMV status not recorded). Some clones in this sample may be carry-over from other donors' samples. The rearrangement joins TRBV7-8 to TRBJ2-5; no clear D. Material: cultured CD8+ T cells from PBMCs, obtained from culture after CMV antigen stimulation. As DNA, the CDR3 is TGTGCCAGCAGCTTAGCGCCCGCCTACCAAGAGACCCAGTACTTC. Translation: CASSLAPAYQETQYF. The full variable domain, rest sourced from reference TRBV7-8 and TRBJ2-5, is GAGVSQSPRYKVAKRGQDVALRCDPISGHVSLFWYQQALGQGPEFLTYFQNEAQLDKSGLPSDRFFAERPEGSVSTLKIQRTQQEDSAVYLCASSLAPAYQETQYFGPGTRLLVL.